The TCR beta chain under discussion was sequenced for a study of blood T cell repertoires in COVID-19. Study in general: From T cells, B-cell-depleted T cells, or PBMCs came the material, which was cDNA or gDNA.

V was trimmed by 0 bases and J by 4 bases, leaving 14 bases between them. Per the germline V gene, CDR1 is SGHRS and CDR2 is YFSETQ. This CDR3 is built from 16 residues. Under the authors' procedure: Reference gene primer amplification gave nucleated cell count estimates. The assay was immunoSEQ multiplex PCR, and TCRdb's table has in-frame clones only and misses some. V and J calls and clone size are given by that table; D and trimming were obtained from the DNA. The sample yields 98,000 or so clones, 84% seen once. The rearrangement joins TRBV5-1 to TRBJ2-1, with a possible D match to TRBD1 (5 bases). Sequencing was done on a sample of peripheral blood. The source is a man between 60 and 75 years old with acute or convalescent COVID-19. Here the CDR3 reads CASSLDPGSGYNEQFF. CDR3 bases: TGCGCCAGCAGCTTGGATCCAGGGTCAGGTTACAATGAGCAGTTCTTC.